This TCR beta chain is from a study of tumor and adjacent non-tumor tissue in lung cancer. Looking at the study overall: The cohort had 12 adenocarcinoma, 2 squamous cell and 1 small cell patients. Stage I to III disease affected 9 to 10 men and about five women aged about 31 to 85.

Remarks on this clonotype: One end of the junction fails to match germline, which may point to a read error.

The library came from three nested PCR rounds adapted from ARM-PCR protocols. TCRdb independently ran MiXCR on the multiplex PCR reads; one entry per CDR3 protein. Among 65,000 to 90,000 distinct CDR3 sequences, 75% to 90% were seen once, and the ten largest hold about an eighth. This sample's RNA came from whole unsorted tissue. CDR3 length equals 16 residues. Germline V gene sequence: CDR1 SGHRS, CDR2 YFSETQ. The TCR sequence derives from a woman in her forties or fifties with non-small cell lung cancer. The gene calls are TRBV5-1 and TRBJ2-7; tentatively, D is TRBD2 (6 bases). The sample comprised lung tumor tissue. CDR3 loop: CVSSQTNGSFSYEQYF. The CDR3 DNA reads TGCGTCAGCAGCCAGACTAACGGGAGTTTTAGCTACGAGCAGTACTTC.